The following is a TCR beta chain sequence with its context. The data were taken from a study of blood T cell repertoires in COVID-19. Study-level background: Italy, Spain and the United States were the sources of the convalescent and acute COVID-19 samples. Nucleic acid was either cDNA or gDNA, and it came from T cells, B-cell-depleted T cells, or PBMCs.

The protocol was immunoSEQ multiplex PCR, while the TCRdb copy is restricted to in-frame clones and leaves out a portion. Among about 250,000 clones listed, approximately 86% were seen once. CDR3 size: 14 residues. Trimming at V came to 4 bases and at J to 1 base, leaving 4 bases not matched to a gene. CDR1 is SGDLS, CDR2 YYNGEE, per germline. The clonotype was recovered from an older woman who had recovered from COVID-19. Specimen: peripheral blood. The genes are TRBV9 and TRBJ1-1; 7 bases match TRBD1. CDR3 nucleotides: TGTGCCAGCAGCAGACAGGGCTCGAACACTGAAGCTTTCTTT. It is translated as CASSRQGSNTEAFF.